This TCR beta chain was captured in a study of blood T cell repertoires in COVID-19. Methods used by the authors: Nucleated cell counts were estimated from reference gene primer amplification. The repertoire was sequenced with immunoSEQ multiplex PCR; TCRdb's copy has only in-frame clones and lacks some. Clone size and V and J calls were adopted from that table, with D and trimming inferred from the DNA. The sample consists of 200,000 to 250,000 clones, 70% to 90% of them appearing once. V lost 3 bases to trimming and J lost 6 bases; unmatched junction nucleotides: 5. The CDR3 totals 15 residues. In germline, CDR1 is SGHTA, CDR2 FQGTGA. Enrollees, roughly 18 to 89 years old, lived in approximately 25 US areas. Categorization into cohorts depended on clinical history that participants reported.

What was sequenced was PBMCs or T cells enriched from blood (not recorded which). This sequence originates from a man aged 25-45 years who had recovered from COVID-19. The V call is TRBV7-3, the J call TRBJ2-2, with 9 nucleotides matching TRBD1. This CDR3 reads CASSFRDRAAGELFF. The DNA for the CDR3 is TGTGCCAGCAGCTTTCGGGACAGGGCGGCCGGGGAGCTGTTTTTT.